Presented here are 16 T cell receptor beta chains from one specimen sequenced in a study of cytomegalovirus exposure and HLA in healthy donors. Both 60 Vbeta primers and 13 Jbeta primers went into the PCR. Sequencing was performed with immunoSEQ multiplex PCR; in TCRdb, only in-frame clones are kept and a portion is missing. Found here are roughly 100,000 clones, 69% of them singletons; the top ten hold roughly 3.2%. Specimen: PBMCs. The receptors originated from a man aged 25-45 years in good health and CMV-seronegative.

This clone was seen more than once but under ten times. The genes are TRBV15 and TRBJ1-4; D remains ambiguous. The CDR3 is 13 amino acids. Germline V lookup: CDR1 LNHNV, CDR2 YYDKDF (reference sequence). Between the trimmed V and J ends, which lost 8 bases and 3 bases, there was a span of 10 bases. The CDR3 DNA follows: TGTGCCACCGCGAGACAACCTAATGAAAAACTGTTTTTT. Protein product: CATARQPNEKLFF.

The sample holds a few counts of this clone. The V call is TRBV4-2, the J call TRBJ1-2; 11 positions agree with TRBD1. Trimming cost V 4 bases and J 14 bases; bases outside gene matches: 15. Germline CDR1 and CDR2: LGHNA and YNFKEQ. The CDR3 totals 15 residues. The CDR3 DNA reads as TGTGCCAGCAGCCCCTGGGACAGGGGGGTCCAAAACCCTACCTTC. Residues: CASSPWDRGVQNPTF.

A few counts support this clone. The chain's CDR3 is CSVAIRGGTGREQYF. As DNA, the CDR3 is TGCAGCGTTGCGATTCGGGGCGGGACCGGCCGCGAGCAGTACTTC. The J gene is TRBJ2-7, the V gene TRBV29-1; TRBD2 is a possible D gene (6 bases). Germline V gene sequence: CDR1 SQVTM, CDR2 ANQGSEA. The CDR3 runs 15 residues. The V end lost 4 bases, the J end lost 6 bases, and 22 bases lay between the germline ends.

This chain connects TRBV9 to TRBJ2-5; the D gene is possibly TRBD2 (5 bases). V lost 5 bases and J 5 bases, leaving 13 bases between the germline ends. The CDR3 is made up of 13 amino acids. CDR1 and CDR2 from the germline V gene are SGDLS and YYNGEE. The CDR3 nucleotides are TGTGCCAGCAGTACGGGATTACAGGAGACCCAGTACTTC. Residues: CASSTGLQETQYF.

In this sample, this clone turned up once. The chain has TRBV12-2 and TRBJ1-1; the table's TRBD1 call for D was not verified on the DNA. TRBV12-2 is shown as a pseudogene. This CDR3 has 19 residues. CDR3 DNA sequence: TGTGCAAGTCGCTTTACCATCTCAGCCAAGCAGGGGATGAACACTGAAGCTTTCTTT. This codes for CASRFTISAKQGMNTEAFF.

The rearrangement links TRBV10-3 to TRBJ2-3; 7 bases fit TRBD1. J lost 2 bases, V lost 1 base, and 21 bases had no gene match. The CDR3 loop spans 21 amino acids. The V gene's germline CDR1 is ENHRY and CDR2 SYGVKD. CDR3 coding DNA: TGTGCCATCAGTGAGTGGAATCGACAGGGCCTACTCGGAGGCAACACAGATACGCAGTATTTT. Translating gives CAISEWNRQGLLGGNTDTQYF.

The chain combines TRBV7-6 with TRBJ2-7; the D gene is possibly TRBD2 (6 bases). Germline CDR1 and CDR2: SGHVS and FNYEAQ. V was pared by 4 bases and J by 9 bases, with 22 bases between. The CDR3 is 15 amino acids. This CDR3 is CASSSPGGAVSGQYF. In DNA form, the CDR3 reads TGTGCCAGCAGCTCACCCGGCGGGGCCGTGTCTGGGCAGTACTTC.

V and J are TRBV28 and TRBJ2-1; 9 nucleotides align to TRBD1. The J segment lost 7 bases and the V segment lost 4 bases, leaving 8 bases of the junction unmatched. This CDR3 contains 15 residues. CDR1 is MDHEN, CDR2 SYDVKM, per germline. The CDR3 DNA is TGTGCCAGCAGTTCCACCGGGACAGGGTGGAATGAGCAGTTCTTC. This gives the protein CASSSTGTGWNEQFF.

Only a few counts were recorded for this clone. V is TRBV21-1 and J is TRBJ1-5; TRBD1 is taken as the D call from the table, unchecked against the DNA. TRBV21-1 is deemed a pseudogene. The CDR3 contains 19 residues. CDR3: CASSKGSWKDRDDNQPQHF. The CDR3 nucleotides read TGTGCCAGCAGCAAAGGGTCATGGAAGGACAGGGATGATAATCAGCCCCAGCATTTT.

This clone was seen a single time. This chain links TRBV29-1 with TRBJ2-1; TRBD2 matches 8 bases. The CDR3 loop spans 12 amino acids. Trimming at V came to 3 bases and at J to 8 bases, leaving 3 bases not matched to a gene. CDR1 and CDR2 from the germline V gene are SQVTM and ANQGSEA. This CDR3 is CSVDRGGDEQFF. The CDR3 DNA sequence: TGCAGCGTTGACCGGGGGGGGGATGAGCAGTTCTTC.

The DNA of the CDR3 is TGTGCCAGCAGTTCGTCCGGGACAGGGGGAACAGGGCAGTACTTC. This codes for CASSSSGTGGTGQYF. The gene calls are TRBV28 and TRBJ2-7, with 11 bases matching TRBD1. V trimming: 4 bases; J trimming: 9 bases; junction bases outside the gene matches: 11. CDR1 MDHEN and CDR2 SYDVKM come from the germline V gene. CDR3 length: 15 amino acids.

The genes are TRBV28 and TRBJ1-1; TRBD1 might be the D (5 bases). CDR1 MDHEN and CDR2 SYDVKM come from the germline V gene. The CDR3 runs 14 residues. V lost 9 bases, J lost 0 bases, and 14 bases lay in between. As DNA, the CDR3 is TGTGCCAGTCGTAGACAGCTGATGAACACTGAAGCTTTCTTT. This gives the protein CASRRQLMNTEAFF.

The chain links TRBV11-2 to TRBJ2-5; 8 bases line up with TRBD2. J lost 2 bases, V lost 1 base, and 3 bases had no gene match. The CDR3 has 15 amino acids. CDR1 SGHAT and CDR2 FQNNGV come from the germline V gene. CDR3 protein: CASSLVAGIQETQYF. The CDR3 DNA sequence: TGTGCCAGCAGCTTAGTAGCGGGGATTCAAGAGACCCAGTACTTC.

This clone was detected only once. The chain employs TRBV2 and TRBJ2-7; TRBD2 agrees at 8 bases. The junction had 3 bases not matched to a gene; V was cut back by 4 bases and J by 1 base. CDR3 size: 14 residues. The germline CDR1 and CDR2 sequences are SNHLY and FYNNEI. The CDR3 here is CASSGSGSSYEQYF. The CDR3 coding sequence is TGTGCCAGCAGTGGCAGCGGGAGTTCCTACGAGCAGTACTTC.

This clone has just a few counts. The chain uses TRBV18 and TRBJ1-3; 7 bases are shared with TRBD1. CDR1 and CDR2 (germline): KGHSH, LQKENI. The CDR3 runs 20 residues. J was trimmed by 0 bases and V by 3 bases; bases with no gene match: 17. CDR3: CASSPRLGQAAGLSGNTIYF. The CDR3 DNA follows: TGTGCCAGCTCACCGCGACTTGGACAGGCGGCAGGGCTCTCTGGAAACACCATATATTTT.

This chain uses TRBV2 with TRBJ2-1; TRBD2 aligns across 9 bases. The V gene's germline CDR1 is SNHLY and CDR2 FYNNEI. This CDR3 has 15 residues. V trimming: 4 bases; J trimming: 3 bases; junction bases outside the gene matches: 4. This CDR3 reads CASSVNSGSYNEQFF. DNA of the CDR3: TGTGCCAGCAGTGTAAATAGCGGGAGCTACAATGAGCAGTTCTTC.